This entry lists 3 T cell receptor beta chains sequenced from one sample in a study of tumor-infiltrating lymphocytes in localized non-small cell lung cancer. Data came from immunoSEQ multiplex PCR; TCRdb stores just in-frame clones and leaves some out. This repertoire shows about 16,000 clones, approximately 70% found once; its top ten account for 9.4%. The source material was lung tumor tissue. The receptors originated from a human donor with non-small cell lung cancer.

V and J are TRBV7-2 and TRBJ2-1, with 9 bases lining up with TRBD1. The CDR3 contains 15 residues. Unmatched junction bases numbered 6, after V lost 3 bases and J lost 6 bases. CDR1 SGHTA and CDR2 FQGNSA come from the germline V gene. The CDR3: CASSFDRGVVNEQFF. CDR3 coding DNA: TGTGCCAGCAGCTTCGACAGGGGGGTGGTCAATGAGCAGTTCTTC.

The genes are TRBV27 and TRBJ2-4, with D possibly TRBD2 on 6 matching bases. CDR1 is MNHEY, CDR2 SMNVEV, per germline (reference sequence). The V gene lost 3 bases and the J gene lost 2 bases, with 14 bases spanning the gap. This CDR3 has 16 amino acids. CDR3: CASSLGGMVSKNIQYF. The CDR3 DNA reads as TGTGCCAGCAGTTTGGGGGGAATGGTTTCCAAAAACATTCAGTACTTC.

The genes are TRBV5-1 and TRBJ2-3, with D possibly TRBD2 on 6 matching bases. Trimming removed 4 bases from V and 1 base from J, with 10 bases in between. The length of the CDR3 is 14 residues. The germline V gene encodes CDR1 SGHRS and CDR2 YFSETQ. The chain's CDR3 is CASSVGLRTDTQYF. DNA for the CDR3: TGCGCCAGCAGCGTGGGACTTCGCACAGATACGCAGTATTTT.